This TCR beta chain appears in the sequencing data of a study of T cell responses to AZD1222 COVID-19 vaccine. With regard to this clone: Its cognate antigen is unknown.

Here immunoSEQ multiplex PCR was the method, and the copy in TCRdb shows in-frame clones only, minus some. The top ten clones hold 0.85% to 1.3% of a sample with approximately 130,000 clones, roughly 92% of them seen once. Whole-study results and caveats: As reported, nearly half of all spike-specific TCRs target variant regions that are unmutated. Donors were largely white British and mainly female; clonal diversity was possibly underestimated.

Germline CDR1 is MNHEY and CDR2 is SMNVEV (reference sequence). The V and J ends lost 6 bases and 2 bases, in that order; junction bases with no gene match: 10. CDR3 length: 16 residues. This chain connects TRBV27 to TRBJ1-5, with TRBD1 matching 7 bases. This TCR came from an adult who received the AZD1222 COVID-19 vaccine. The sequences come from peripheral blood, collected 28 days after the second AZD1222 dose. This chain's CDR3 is CASSPLDRVGNQPQHF. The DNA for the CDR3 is TGTGCCAGCAGCCCCCTCGACAGGGTGGGCAATCAGCCCCAGCATTTT.